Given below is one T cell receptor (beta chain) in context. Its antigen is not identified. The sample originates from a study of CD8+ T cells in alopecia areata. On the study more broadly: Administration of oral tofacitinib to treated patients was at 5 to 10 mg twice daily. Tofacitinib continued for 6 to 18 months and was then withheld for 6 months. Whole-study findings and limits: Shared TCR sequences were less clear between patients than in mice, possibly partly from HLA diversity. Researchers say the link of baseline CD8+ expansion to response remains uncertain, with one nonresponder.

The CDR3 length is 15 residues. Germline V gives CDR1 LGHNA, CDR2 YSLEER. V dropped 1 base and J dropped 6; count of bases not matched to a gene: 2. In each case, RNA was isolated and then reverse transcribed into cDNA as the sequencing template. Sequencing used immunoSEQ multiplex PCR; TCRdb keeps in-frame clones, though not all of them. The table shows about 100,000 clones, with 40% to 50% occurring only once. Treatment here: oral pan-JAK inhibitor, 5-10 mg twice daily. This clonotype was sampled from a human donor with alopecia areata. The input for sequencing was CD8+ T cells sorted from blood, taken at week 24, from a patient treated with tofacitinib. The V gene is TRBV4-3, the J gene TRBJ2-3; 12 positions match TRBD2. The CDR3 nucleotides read TGCGCCAGCAGCCAAGGACTAGCGGGAGCCGATACGCAGTATTTT. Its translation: CASSQGLAGADTQYF.